The sequence of this TCR beta chain was determined in a study of breast tumors, draining lymph nodes, adjacent tissues. General study results and limits: Compared with lymph nodes, tumors were less diverse; compared with nontumor tissue, more.

MiXCR was run by TCRdb on the multiplex PCR reads, yielding one entry per CDR3 protein. The sample contains some 120,000 distinct CDR3 sequences, roughly 21% of which appear only once. Axillary draining lymph nodes of breast cancer patients supplied the node samples. To note about this clonotype: Its antigen is not identified. Given a much more abundant clone one base away, this may be a read error.

Per the germline V gene, CDR1 is SGHRS and CDR2 is YFSETQ. The length of the CDR3 is 15 residues. The sample comprised axillary lymph node tissue. The rearrangement joins TRBV5-1 to TRBJ2-2, with 7 bases fitting TRBD1. The TCR was taken from a female donor with breast cancer. Some clones in this sample may be carry-over from other donors' samples. CDR3 sequence (DNA): TGCGCCAGCAGCCCCCTTACAGGGGATGCCGGGGAGCTGTCTTTT. Translation gives CASSPLTGDAGELSF. The whole variable domain, remainder taken from reference TRBV5-1 and TRBJ2-2, is KAGVTQTPRYLIKTRGQQVTLSCSPISGHRSVSWYQQTPGQGLQFLFEYFSETQRNKGNFPGRFSGRQFSNSRSEMNVSTLELGDSALYLCASSPLTGDAGELSFGEGSRLTVL.